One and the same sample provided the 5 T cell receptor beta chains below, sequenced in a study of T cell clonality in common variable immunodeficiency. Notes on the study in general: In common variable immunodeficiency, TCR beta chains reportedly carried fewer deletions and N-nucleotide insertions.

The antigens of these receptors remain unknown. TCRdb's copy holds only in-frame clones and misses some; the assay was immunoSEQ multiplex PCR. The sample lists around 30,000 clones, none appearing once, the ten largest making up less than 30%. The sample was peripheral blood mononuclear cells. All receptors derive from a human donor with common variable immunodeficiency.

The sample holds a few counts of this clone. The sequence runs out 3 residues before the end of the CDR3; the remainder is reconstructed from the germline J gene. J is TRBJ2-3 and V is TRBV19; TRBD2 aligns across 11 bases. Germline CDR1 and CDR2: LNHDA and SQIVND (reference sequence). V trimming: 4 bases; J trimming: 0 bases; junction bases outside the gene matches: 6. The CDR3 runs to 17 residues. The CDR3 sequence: CASSKRRTSGSTDTQYF. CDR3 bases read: TGTGCCAGTAGTAAAAGAAGGACTAGCGGGAGCACAGATACG.

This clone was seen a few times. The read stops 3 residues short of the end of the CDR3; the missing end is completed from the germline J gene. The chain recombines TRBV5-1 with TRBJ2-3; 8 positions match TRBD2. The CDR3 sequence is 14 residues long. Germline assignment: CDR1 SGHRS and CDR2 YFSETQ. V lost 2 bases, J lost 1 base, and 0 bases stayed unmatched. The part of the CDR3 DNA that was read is TGCGCCAGCAGCTTACTAGCGGGCACAGATACG. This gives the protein CASSLLAGTDT. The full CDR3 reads CASSLLAGTDTQYF. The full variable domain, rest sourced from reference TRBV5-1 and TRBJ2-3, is KAGVTQTPRYLIKTRGQQVTLSCSPISGHRSVSWYQQTPGQGLQFLFEYFSETQRNKGNFPGRFSGRQFSNSRSEMNVSTLELGDSALYLCASSLLAGTDTQYFGPGTRLTVL.

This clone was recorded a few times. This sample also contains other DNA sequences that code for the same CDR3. The CDR3 region is CASSPGTGGTYEQYF. Incomplete CDR3 DNA: TGTGCCAGCTCCCCGGGGACAGGGGGCACCTACGAG. This rearrangement joins TRBV18 to TRBJ2-7, with TRBD1 matching 12 bases. The sequenced fragment ends 3 residues before the CDR3 boundary, so the rest is inferred from the germline J gene. CDR3 length: 15 amino acids. The germline V gene has CDR1 KGHSH and CDR2 LQKENI. V dropped 6 bases and J dropped 2; count of bases not matched to a gene: 5.

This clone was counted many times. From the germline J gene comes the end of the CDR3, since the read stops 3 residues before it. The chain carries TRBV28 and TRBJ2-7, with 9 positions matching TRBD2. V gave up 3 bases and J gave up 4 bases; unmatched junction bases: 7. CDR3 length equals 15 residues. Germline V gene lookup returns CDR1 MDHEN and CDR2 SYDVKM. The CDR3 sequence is CASSLMGLAIYEQYF. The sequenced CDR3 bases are TGTGCCAGCAGTTTGATGGGACTAGCTATTTACGAG. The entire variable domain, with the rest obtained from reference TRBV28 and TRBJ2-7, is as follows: DVKVTQSSRYLVKRTGEKVFLECVQDMDHENMFWYRQDPGLGLRLIYFSYDVKMKEKGDIPEGYSVSREKKERFSLILESASTNQTSMYLCASSLMGLAIYEQYFGPGTRLTVT.

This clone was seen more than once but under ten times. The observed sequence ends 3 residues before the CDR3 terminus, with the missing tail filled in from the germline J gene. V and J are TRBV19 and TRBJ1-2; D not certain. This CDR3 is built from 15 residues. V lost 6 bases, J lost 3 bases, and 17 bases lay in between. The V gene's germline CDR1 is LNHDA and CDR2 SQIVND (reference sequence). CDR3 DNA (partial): TGTGCCAGTAGGTACCCAGGCGGGCAGGACTATGGC. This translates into CASRYPGGQDYG. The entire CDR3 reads CASRYPGGQDYGYTF.